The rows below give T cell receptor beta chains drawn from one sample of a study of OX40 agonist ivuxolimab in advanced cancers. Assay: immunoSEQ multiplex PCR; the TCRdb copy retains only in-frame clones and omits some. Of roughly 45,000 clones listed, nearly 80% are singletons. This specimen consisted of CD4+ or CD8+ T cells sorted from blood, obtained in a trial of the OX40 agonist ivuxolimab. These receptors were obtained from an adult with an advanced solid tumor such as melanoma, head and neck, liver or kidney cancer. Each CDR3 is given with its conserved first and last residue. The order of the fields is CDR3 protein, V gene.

CDR3aa: CSAQSQETQYF
v_gene: TRBV20-1

CDR3aa: CASSTHRGYMMNEQFF
v_gene: TRBV11-2

CDR3aa: CASSPDRPNEQFF
v_gene: TRBV18

CDR3aa: CASSLGISGRYNEQFF
v_gene: TRBV11-2

CDR3aa: CASSLAGSYYGYTF
v_gene: TRBV5-8

CDR3aa: CASSPYSVNTEAFF
v_gene: TRBV18

CDR3aa: CAWDSGRAGEQYF
v_gene: TRBV30

CDR3aa: CATRLAGVKDTQYF
v_gene: TRBV6-1

CDR3aa: CASSESGVQTYEQYF
v_gene: TRBV25-1

CDR3aa: CASSLAVYEQYF
v_gene: TRBV7-2

CDR3aa: CASSVENRLTLKGDTEAFF
v_gene: TRBV9

CDR3aa: CASSYSRLAGTGELFF
v_gene: TRBV6-5

CDR3aa: CASRRDFYEQYF
v_gene: TRBV5-5

CDR3aa: CASSLAATGTYGYTF
v_gene: TRBV7-2

CDR3aa: CASSLVPGYGYTF
v_gene: TRBV7-2

CDR3aa: CASSLLAGGAEQFF
v_gene: TRBV27

CDR3aa: CAISVAGGGYGYTF
v_gene: TRBV10-3

CDR3aa: CASSPGLAGGPDNEQFF
v_gene: TRBV5-1

CDR3aa: CASSTGTVSNQPQHF
v_gene: TRBV19

CDR3aa: CASSQGPAGGWETEAFF
v_gene: TRBV4-3

CDR3aa: CASSGTAYSPLHF
v_gene: TRBV25-1

CDR3aa: CASSHTANYGYTF
v_gene: TRBV5-4